This T cell receptor beta chain was sequenced during a study of lung T cells in sarcoidosis with Löfgren's syndrome. The overall study: Analyses focused on Löfgren's syndrome patients.

TCRdb recomputed calls from the reads with MiXCR, one row per CDR3 protein. The sample holds some 19,000 distinct CDR3 sequences, roughly a fifth seen once. Only a few counts were recorded for this clonotype. The receptor was derived from a human donor with sarcoidosis (Löfgren's syndrome or another form), or a control subject (not recorded which). Sequencing was performed on CD4+ T cells from bronchoalveolar lavage.

CDR3 sequence reads: CASSAGVGNYEQYF. Written as DNA, the CDR3 is TGTGCCAGCAGCGCAGGGGTTGGCAATTACGAGCAGTACTTC. V and J are TRBV9 and TRBJ2-7; maybe TRBD1 (6 bases). The CDR3 extends over 14 amino acids. Germline V gives CDR1 SGDLS, CDR2 YYNGEE. Trimming shortened V by 3 bases and J by 4 bases, and 14 bases separated the two germline ends.